The rows below give T cell receptor beta chains drawn from one sample of a study of blood T cells in healthy people across ages. A single record per CDR3 protein comes from TCRdb applying MiXCR to the 5' RACE reads. The sample contains roughly 1,000,000 distinct CDR3 sequences, around 27% of which appear only once. The sample was also reused in another study, on T cells of mothers and their children.

Sample: blood. The source of these receptors is a girl aged 2 to 10 in good health. CDR3s include the opening cysteine and the closing phenylalanine or tryptophan. The order of the fields is CDR3 protein, CDR3 DNA, V gene, J gene, clone size, D gene. D genes are given only for firm matches. Not all rows give a size; the values are once, few, many and, for expanded clones, a class.

CASSKESISGGSCLYIQYF,TGTGCCAGCAGCAAGGAATCCATCTCAGGGGGCTCCTGCTTATACATTCAGTACTTC,TRBV21-1,TRBJ2-4,NA,NA
CASSSETGGGEKLFF,TGCGCCAGCAGTTCCGAGACAGGGGGCGGTGAAAAACTGTTTTTT,TRBV4-3,TRBJ1-4,few,TRBD1
CSVRDRGGNQPQHF,TGCAGCGTTAGGGACAGGGGCGGCAATCAGCCCCAGCATTTT,TRBV29-1,TRBJ1-5,NA,TRBD1
CASSQDSNAPEAFF,TGCGCCAGCAGCCAAGATAGCAATGCTCCTGAAGCTTTCTTT,TRBV4-3,TRBJ1-1,NA,NA
CSARVMEGADPYEQYF,TGCAGTGCTAGAGTTATGGAGGGGGCAGACCCCTACGAGCAGTACTTC,TRBV20-1,TRBJ2-7,NA,NA
CASSRPGLAGSDTQYF,TGTGCCAGCAGCCGTCCGGGACTAGCGGGATCAGATACGCAGTATTTT,TRBV3-1,TRBJ2-3,NA,TRBD2
CASSLRYTNLAPHEQYF,TGTGCCAGCAGCTTGAGGTACACCAACTTAGCCCCCCACGAGCAGTACTTC,TRBV7-2,TRBJ2-7,NA,NA
CASSPQRTSGTYEQYF,TGTGCCAGCAGTCCCCAAAGGACTAGCGGGACCTACGAGCAGTACTTC,TRBV27,TRBJ2-7,NA,TRBD2
CASSSTPGTVNSPLHF,TGTGCCAGCAGTTCCACTCCCGGGACAGTGAATTCACCCCTCCACTTT,TRBV6-4,TRBJ1-6,few,TRBD1
CASRRNTDTQYF,TGTGCCAGCCGCCGGAACACAGATACGCAGTATTTT,TRBV2,TRBJ2-3,few,NA
CASSLVGDEAFF,TGCGCCAGCAGCTTGGTCGGAGATGAAGCTTTCTTT,TRBV5-1,TRBJ1-1,NA,NA
CASSGTRWLYF,TGTGCCAGCAGTGGGACTAGGTGGCTGTACTTC,TRBV6-1,TRBJ2-5,few,TRBD2
CSARDSGWRGYNEQFF,TGCAGTGCTAGAGATTCGGGCTGGCGAGGCTACAATGAGCAGTTCTTC,TRBV20-1,TRBJ2-1,NA,NA
CASSPVGQGNGYTF,TGTGCCAGCAGCCCCGTGGGTCAGGGGAATGGCTACACCTTC,TRBV7-9,TRBJ1-2,few,NA
CASSPTRGAGPRAETQYF,TGTGCCAGCAGCCCGACAAGGGGCGCGGGTCCCAGGGCTGAGACCCAGTACTTC,TRBV12-3/TRBV12-4,TRBJ2-5,NA,NA
CASSLFGAGSHEDYGYTF,TGTGCCAGCAGTTTATTTGGGGCAGGGTCGCACGAGGACTATGGCTACACCTTC,TRBV28,TRBJ1-2,NA,NA
CASMAPQELEVRSF,TGTGCCAGCATGGCCCCGCAGGAACTCGAGGTGCGGAGCTTC,TRBV28,TRBJ2-5,NA,NA